Described below is a single T cell receptor beta chain sequence and its context. The CDR3 consists of 15 residues. V lost 5 bases and J lost 0; bases outside the gene matches: 4. Germline CDR1 and CDR2: SGHTA and FQGNSA. The data stem from a study of blood T cell repertoires in COVID-19. Study information: Samples representing acute and convalescent COVID-19 were sourced from the United States, Italy and Spain. From T cells, B-cell-depleted T cells, or PBMCs came the material, which was cDNA or gDNA.

Study processing details: It was from reference gene primer amplification that nucleated cell counts were estimated. The assay was immunoSEQ multiplex PCR, and TCRdb's table has in-frame clones only and misses some. V and J calls and clone size are copied from that table; D and trimming were computed from the DNA. The sample records under 200,000 clones, roughly 80% being singletons. The sequenced material came from peripheral blood. This clonotype was sampled from a human donor with acute or convalescent COVID-19. The donor label of this sample is uncertain. The chain carries TRBV7-2 and TRBJ2-3, with TRBD2 identical over 8 bases. The CDR3 DNA sequence: TGTGCCAGCAGCGACCCGGGGGGGAGCACAGATACGCAGTATTTT. It codes for CASSDPGGSTDTQYF.